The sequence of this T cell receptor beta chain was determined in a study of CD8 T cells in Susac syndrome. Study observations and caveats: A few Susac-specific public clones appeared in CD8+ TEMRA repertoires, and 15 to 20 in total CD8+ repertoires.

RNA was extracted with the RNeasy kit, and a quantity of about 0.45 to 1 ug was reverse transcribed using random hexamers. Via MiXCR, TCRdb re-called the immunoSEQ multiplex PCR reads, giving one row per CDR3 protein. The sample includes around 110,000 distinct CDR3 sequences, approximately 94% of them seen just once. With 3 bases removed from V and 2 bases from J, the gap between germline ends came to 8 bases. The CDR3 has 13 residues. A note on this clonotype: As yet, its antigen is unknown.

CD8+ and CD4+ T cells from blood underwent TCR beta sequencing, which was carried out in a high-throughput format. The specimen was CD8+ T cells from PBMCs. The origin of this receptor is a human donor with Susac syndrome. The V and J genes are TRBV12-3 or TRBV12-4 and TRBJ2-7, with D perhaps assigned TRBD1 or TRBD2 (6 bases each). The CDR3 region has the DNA TGTGCCAGCAGTTTTGGGGGGCCCTACGAGCAGTACTTC. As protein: CASSFGGPYEQYF.